The T cell receptor (beta chain) under discussion was sequenced for a study of PD-1 blockade in classical Hodgkin lymphoma. Study outcomes and limitations: Unlike CD8+ TCR diversity, which did not rise significantly by C4D1, CD4+ TCR diversity did. Newly diagnosed patients were reported to exhibit reduced baseline TCR diversity relative to healthy donors. Complete responders' diversity at baseline resembled that of newly diagnosed patients.

V shed 7 bases and J shed 5 bases, with 11 bases lying between them. Germline loops: CDR1 SNHLY, CDR2 FYNNEI. The CDR3 contains 12 residues. All patients relapsed after autologous stem cell transplantation, and brentuximab vedotin exposure varied. Relapsed/refractory classical Hodgkin lymphoma patients had complete, partial or progressive responses. Notes on this clone: Antigen unknown.

TCRdb's table, derived via immunoSEQ multiplex PCR, lists solely in-frame clones and lacks some. The table shows tens of thousands of clones, with approximately 87% occurring only once. This receptor was taken from a human donor with classical Hodgkin lymphoma. The chain has TRBV2 and TRBJ1-2; D is ambiguous. The sample here was peripheral blood mononuclear cells (PBMCs), taken at baseline. The CDR3 sequence: CASIARGYGYTF. The CDR3 DNA reads TGTGCCAGCATCGCCCGGGGTTATGGCTACACCTTC. The full variable domain, its missing parts supplied by reference TRBV2 and TRBJ1-2, is EPEVTQTPSHQVTQMGQEVILRCVPISNHLYFYWYRQILGQKVEFLVSFYNNEISEKSEIFDDQFSVERPDGSNFTLKIRSTKLEDSAMYFCASIARGYGYTFGSGTRLTVV.